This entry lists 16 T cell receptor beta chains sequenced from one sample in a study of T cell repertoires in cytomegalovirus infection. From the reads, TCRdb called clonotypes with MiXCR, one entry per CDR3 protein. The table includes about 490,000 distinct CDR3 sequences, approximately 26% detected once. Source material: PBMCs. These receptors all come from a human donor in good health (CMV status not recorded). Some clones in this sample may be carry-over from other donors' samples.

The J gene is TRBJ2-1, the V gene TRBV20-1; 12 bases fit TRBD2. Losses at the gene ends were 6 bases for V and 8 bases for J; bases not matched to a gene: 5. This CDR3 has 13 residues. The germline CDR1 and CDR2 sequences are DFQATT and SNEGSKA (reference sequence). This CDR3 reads CSATSGSGHEQFF. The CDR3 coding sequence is TGCAGTGCGACTAGCGGGAGTGGGCATGAGCAGTTCTTC.

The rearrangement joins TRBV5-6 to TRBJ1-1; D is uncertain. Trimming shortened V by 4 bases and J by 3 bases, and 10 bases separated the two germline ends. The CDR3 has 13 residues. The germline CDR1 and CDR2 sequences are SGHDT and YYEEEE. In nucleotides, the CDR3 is TGTGCCAGCAGCCCCATAGGATACACTGAAGCTTTCTTT. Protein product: CASSPIGYTEAFF. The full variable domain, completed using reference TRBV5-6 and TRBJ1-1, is DAGVTQSPTHLIKTRGQQVTLRCSPKSGHDTVSWYQQALGQGPQFIFQYYEEEERQRGNFPDRFSGHQFPNYSSELNVNALLLGDSALYLCASSPIGYTEAFFGQGTRLTVV.

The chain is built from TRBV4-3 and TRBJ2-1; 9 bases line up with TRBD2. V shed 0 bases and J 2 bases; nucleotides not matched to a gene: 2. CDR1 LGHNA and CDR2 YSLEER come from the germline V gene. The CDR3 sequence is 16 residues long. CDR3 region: CASSQEPSGTYNEQFF. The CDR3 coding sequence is TGCGCCAGCAGCCAAGAACCTAGCGGGACCTACAATGAGCAGTTCTTC.

This CDR3 reads CASSSSTSGRFGEQFF. The CDR3 nucleotides read TGTGCCAGCAGCTCCTCCACTAGCGGGAGGTTCGGTGAGCAGTTCTTC. The gene calls are TRBV12-3 or TRBV12-4 and TRBJ2-1, with 12 positions matching TRBD2. Germline trimming cut 6 bases from V and 9 bases from J; bases unmatched to any gene: 12. The CDR3 length is 16 residues.

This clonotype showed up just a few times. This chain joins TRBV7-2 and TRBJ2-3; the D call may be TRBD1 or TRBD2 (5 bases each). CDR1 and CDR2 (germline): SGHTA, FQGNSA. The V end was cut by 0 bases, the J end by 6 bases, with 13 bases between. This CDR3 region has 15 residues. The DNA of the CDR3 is TGTGCCAGCAGCTTAGCGGGGGATCAGCGGGATACGCAGTATTTT. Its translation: CASSLAGDQRDTQYF.

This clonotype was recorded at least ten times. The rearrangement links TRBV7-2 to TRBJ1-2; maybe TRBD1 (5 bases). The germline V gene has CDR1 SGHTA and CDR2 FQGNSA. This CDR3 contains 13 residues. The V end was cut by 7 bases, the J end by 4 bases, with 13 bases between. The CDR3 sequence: CASNLQGPYGYTF. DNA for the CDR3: TGTGCCAGCAACCTGCAGGGCCCCTATGGCTACACCTTC. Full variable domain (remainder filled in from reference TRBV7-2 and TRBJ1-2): GAGVSQSPSNKVTEKGKDVELRCDPISGHTALYWYRQSLGQGLEFLIYFQGNSAPDKSGLPSDRFSAERTGGSVSTLTIQRTQQEDSAVYLCASNLQGPYGYTFGSGTRLTVV.

DNA for the CDR3: TGTGCCAGCAGCAGACTAGCGGGAGAAGGGGACGAGCAGTACTTC. Translation: CASSRLAGEGDEQYF. The rearrangement joins TRBV28 to TRBJ2-7; 12 nucleotides align to TRBD2. The germline gives CDR1 MDHEN, CDR2 SYDVKM. Trimming at V came to 6 bases and at J to 5 bases, leaving 8 bases not matched to a gene. There are 15 residues in the CDR3.

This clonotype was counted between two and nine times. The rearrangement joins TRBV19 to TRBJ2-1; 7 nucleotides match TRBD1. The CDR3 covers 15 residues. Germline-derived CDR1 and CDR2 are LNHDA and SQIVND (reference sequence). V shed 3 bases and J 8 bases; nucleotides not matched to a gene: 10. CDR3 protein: CASSIQDRARDEQFF. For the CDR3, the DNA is TGTGCCAGTAGTATTCAAGACAGGGCGCGAGATGAGCAGTTCTTC. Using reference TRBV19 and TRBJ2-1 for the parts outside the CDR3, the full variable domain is DGGITQSPKYLFRKEGQNVTLSCEQNLNHDAMYWYRQDPGQGLRLIYYSQIVNDFQKGDIAEGYSVSREKKESFPLTVTSAQKNPTAFYLCASSIQDRARDEQFFGPGTRLTVL.

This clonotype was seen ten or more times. The CDR3 nucleotides are TGTGCCAGCAGCGTCATAGCGGGAGGGCCCTACAATGAGCAGTTCTTC. It is translated as CASSVIAGGPYNEQFF. This sequence joins TRBV7-2 and TRBJ2-1; 11 bases match TRBD2. The junction had 5 bases not matched to a gene; V was cut back by 5 bases and J by 2 bases. The V gene's germline CDR1 is SGHTA and CDR2 FQGNSA. The CDR3 runs 16 residues.

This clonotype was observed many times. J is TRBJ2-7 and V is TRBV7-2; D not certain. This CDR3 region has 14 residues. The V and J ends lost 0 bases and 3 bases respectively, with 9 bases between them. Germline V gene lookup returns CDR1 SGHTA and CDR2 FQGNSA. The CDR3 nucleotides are TGTGCCAGCAGCTTAGCCGGGCCGGGCTACGAGCAGTACGTC. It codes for CASSLAGPGYEQYV.

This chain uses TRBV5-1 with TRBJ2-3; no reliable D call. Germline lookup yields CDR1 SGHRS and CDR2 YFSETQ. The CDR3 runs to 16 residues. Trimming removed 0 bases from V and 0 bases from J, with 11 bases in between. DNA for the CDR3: TGCGCCAGCAGCTTGGACCGACACGCTAGCACAGATACGCAGTATTTT. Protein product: CASSLDRHASTDTQYF.

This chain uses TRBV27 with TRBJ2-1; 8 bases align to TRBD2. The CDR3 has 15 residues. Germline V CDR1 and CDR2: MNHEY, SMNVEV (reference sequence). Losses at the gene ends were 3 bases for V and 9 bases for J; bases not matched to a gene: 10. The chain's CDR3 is CASSFGTRDIREQFF. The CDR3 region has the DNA TGTGCCAGCAGTTTCGGGACTAGAGATATCCGTGAGCAGTTCTTC.

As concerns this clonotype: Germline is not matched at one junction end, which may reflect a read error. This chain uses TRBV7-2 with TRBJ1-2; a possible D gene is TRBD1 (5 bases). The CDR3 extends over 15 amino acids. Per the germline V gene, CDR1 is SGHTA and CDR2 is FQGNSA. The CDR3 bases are TGTGCCAGCAGGGAAATGATGACAGATCCCTATGACTACACCTTC. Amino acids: CASREMMTDPYDYTF.

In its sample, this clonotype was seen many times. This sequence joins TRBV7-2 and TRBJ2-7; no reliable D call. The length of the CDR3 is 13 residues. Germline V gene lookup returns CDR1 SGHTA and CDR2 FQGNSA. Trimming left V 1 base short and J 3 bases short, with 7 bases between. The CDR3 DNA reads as TGTGCCAGCAGCTTAGGGGCCTTCTACGAGCAGTACTTC. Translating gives CASSLGAFYEQYF. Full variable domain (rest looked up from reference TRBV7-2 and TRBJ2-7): GAGVSQSPSNKVTEKGKDVELRCDPISGHTALYWYRQSLGQGLEFLIYFQGNSAPDKSGLPSDRFSAERTGGSVSTLTIQRTQQEDSAVYLCASSLGAFYEQYFGPGTRLTVT.

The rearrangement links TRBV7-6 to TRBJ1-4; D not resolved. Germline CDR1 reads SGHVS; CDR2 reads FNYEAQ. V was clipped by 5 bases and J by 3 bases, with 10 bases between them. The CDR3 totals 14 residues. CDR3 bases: TGTGCCAGCAGCAAAGGACGGGCTAATGAAAAACTGTTTTTT. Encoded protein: CASSKGRANEKLFF.

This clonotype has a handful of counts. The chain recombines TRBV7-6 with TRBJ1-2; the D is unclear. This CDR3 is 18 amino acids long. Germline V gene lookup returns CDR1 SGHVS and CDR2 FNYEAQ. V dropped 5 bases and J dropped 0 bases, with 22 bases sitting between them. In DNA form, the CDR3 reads TGTGCCAGCAGCCTTAGGTTGATGGCTCGAAACTCTAACTATGGCTACACCTTC. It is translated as CASSLRLMARNSNYGYTF.